A selection of T cell receptor beta chains follows, all from one sample in a study of blood T cell repertoires in COVID-19. Sequencing was performed with immunoSEQ multiplex PCR; in TCRdb, only in-frame clones are kept and a portion is missing. The sample carries around 110,000 clones, almost 85% recorded once. The sequencing input was peripheral blood. The source of these receptors is a man aged 65 to 79 with active or convalescent COVID-19. Each CDR3 is given with its conserved first and last residue. Each record gives: clone size, V gene, D gene, J gene, CDR3 protein, CDR3 DNA. A D gene is named only where the DNA matches it firmly. Not all rows give a size; the values are once, few, many and, for expanded clones, a class.

NA	TRBV10-3	TRBD1	TRBJ1-2	CAISSTGQPRDGYTF	TGTGCCATCAGTTCTACGGGACAGCCGAGAGATGGCTACACCTTC
once	TRBV4-1	TRBD1	TRBJ1-1	CASSIGQGANTEAFF	TGCGCCAGCAGCATCGGACAGGGGGCAAACACTGAAGCTTTCTTT
once	TRBV11-2	NA	TRBJ1-2	CASSPGVANGYTF	TGTGCCAGCAGCCCAGGGGTGGCAAATGGCTACACCTTC
NA	TRBV15	NA	TRBJ2-1	CATSNWTGAYNEQFF	TGTGCCACCAGTAACTGGACTGGAGCCTACAATGAGCAGTTCTTC
NA	TRBV7-9	NA	TRBJ1-2	CASSLEGAYGYTF	TGTGCCAGCAGCTTAGAAGGGGCCTATGGCTACACCTTC
NA	TRBV4-3	TRBD2	TRBJ2-1	CASSQGTSGSPYNEQFF	TGCGCCAGCAGCCAGGGGACTAGCGGGAGCCCTTACAATGAGCAGTTCTTC
NA	TRBV25-1	TRBD1	TRBJ1-4	CASSGRGQGGELFF	TGTGCCAGCAGTGGCCGGGGACAGGGTGGGGAACTGTTTTTT
NA	TRBV28	TRBD1	TRBJ1-4	CASSLGDRDEKLFF	TGTGCCAGCAGTTTGGGGGACAGGGATGAAAAACTGTTTTTT
few	TRBV7-8	TRBD1	TRBJ1-1	CASSLRQGNTEAFF	TGTGCCAGCAGCTTACGACAGGGTAACACTGAAGCTTTCTTT
NA	TRBV4-3	NA	TRBJ1-2	CASSRSEGGTYGYTF	TGCGCCAGCAGCCGGAGTGAGGGCGGAACATATGGCTACACCTTC
few	TRBV5-1	NA	TRBJ1-6	CASSLGEQGSPLHF	TGCGCCAGCAGCCTAGGGGAACAGGGTTCACCCCTCCACTTT